Here is one TCR beta chain with its context. The antigen is not known. One junction end does not reproduce the germline sequence, and a read error may be involved. The sample belongs to a study of blood T cells in healthy people across ages. Primed by a sample-barcoded 5' primer and a J-beta primer mix, a second PCR proceeded for 7 to 11 cycles. Every molecule of cDNA carried a tag from a template-switch adaptor with 12 random nucleotides. TCRdb redid the calling of the 5' RACE reads with MiXCR, one entry per CDR3 protein. The top ten clones hold around 30% of a sample with fewer than 700,000 distinct CDR3 sequences, around two fifths of them seen once. General study findings and limits: Measured against age, TCR beta diversity per million T cells decreased in a roughly linear manner. Unknown CMV status may confound age-related changes in expanded clones.

There are 16 residues in the CDR3. CDR1 and CDR2 from the germline V gene are SGHRS and YFSETQ. The rearrangement links TRBV5-1 to TRBJ2-4; possible D gene TRBD2, 5 bases. The J call could be wrong; TRBJ2-7 is a better fit for the DNA end. The material sequenced was blood. This TCR was recovered from a man older than 75 in good health. The chain's CDR3 is CTSSPEAGRSPYEQYF. CDR3 DNA: TGCACCAGCAGCCCGGAGGCAGGCCGGAGCCCCTACGAGCAGTACTTC.